These 20 T cell receptor beta chains were all obtained from the same sample, sequenced in a study of blood T cells in healthy people across ages. Using a J-beta primer mix together with a sample-barcoded 5' primer, a second PCR was run for about 6 to 11 cycles. TCRdb passed the 5' RACE reads through MiXCR, listing each CDR3 protein once. The sample shows fewer than 950,000 distinct CDR3 sequences, under 40% of them seen only once. The sample consisted of blood. The receptors come from a man younger than 35 in good health.

This clonotype has just one count. A much more abundant neighbour one base away suggests this may be a read error. The rearrangement uses TRBV12-3 or TRBV12-4 and TRBJ2-1; D unclear. The V end was cut by 6 bases, the J end by 11 bases, with 23 bases between. CDR3 length equals 15 residues. CDR3 loop: CASSPTTNLGNKQFF. In DNA, the CDR3 is TGTGCCAGCAGCCCCACCACGAATCTAGGGAATAAGCAGTTCTTC.

The V and J genes are TRBV6-2 or TRBV6-3 and TRBJ2-7; 8 bases fit TRBD1. This CDR3 is 14 amino acids long. V shed 0 bases, J shed 3 bases, and the junction held 1 base outside the gene matches. Germline V gene sequence: CDR1 MNHEY, CDR2 SVGEGT. The CDR3 nucleotides read TGTGCCAGCAGTTACTCGGACAGGGTCTACGAGCAGTACTTC. Protein sequence: CASSYSDRVYEQYF.

This clonotype was recorded a few times. The rearrangement joins TRBV20-1 to TRBJ1-5; possibly TRBD1 for D (6 bases). The CDR3 is 13 amino acids. Germline V gene sequence: CDR1 DFQATT, CDR2 SNEGSKA (reference sequence). The ends were cut back, 1 base at V and 5 bases at J, with 9 bases in the middle. The CDR3 region is CSARVGGDQPQHF. The CDR3, as DNA: TGCAGTGCTAGAGTCGGGGGCGATCAGCCCCAGCATTTT.

This clonotype was observed once. The chain has TRBV5-6 and TRBJ2-3; weak D call: TRBD2 (6 bases). Germline V lookup: CDR1 SGHDT, CDR2 YYEEEE. V dropped 4 bases and J dropped 4 bases, with 19 bases sitting between them. This CDR3 spans 16 amino acids. The CDR3 sequence: CASSLGGLGQPDTQYF. The CDR3 DNA is TGTGCCAGCAGCCTGGGGGGTTTGGGGCAGCCAGATACGCAGTATTTT.

V gene TRBV20-1 combines with J gene TRBJ2-3; D may be TRBD1 or TRBD2 (5 bases each). CDR1 and CDR2 from the germline V gene are DFQATT and SNEGSKA (reference sequence). V gave up 5 bases and J gave up 5 bases, with 14 bases separating them. This CDR3 is 13 amino acids long. The CDR3: CSAGGTLGDTQYF. The CDR3 DNA follows: TGCAGTGCTGGTGGGACGTTGGGAGATACGCAGTATTTT.

This clonotype was observed a handful of times. The chain uses TRBV15 and TRBJ2-1, with D maybe TRBD1 (5 bases). Germline loops: CDR1 LNHNV, CDR2 YYDKDF (reference sequence). V was clipped by 3 bases and J by 6 bases, with 9 bases between them. This CDR3 is built from 13 residues. The CDR3 loop reads CATSRDIANEQFF. The CDR3 DNA is TGTGCCACCAGCAGGGACATCGCCAATGAGCAGTTCTTC.

The chain couples TRBV7-9 to TRBJ1-5; no firm D call. This CDR3 region has 16 residues. V lost 1 base, J lost 2 bases, and 12 bases lay in between. Germline lookup yields CDR1 SEHNR and CDR2 FQNEAQ (reference sequence). Here the CDR3 DNA reads TGTGCCAGCAGCTTAGAGTTAGGCGGTCGCAATCAGCCCCAGCATTTT. Encoded protein: CASSLELGGRNQPQHF.

There are a few counts of this clonotype. The gene calls are TRBV12-5 and TRBJ1-2, with D possibly being TRBD1 (6 bases). CDR1 and CDR2 (germline): LGHNT, FRNRAP. The CDR3 spans 16 residues. V was cut by 4 bases and J by 0 bases, with 15 bases left in between. The CDR3 spells CASGSPGAEPNYGYTF. CDR3 coding DNA: TGTGCTAGTGGTTCCCCAGGGGCAGAACCTAACTATGGCTACACCTTC.

The chain is built from TRBV20-1 and TRBJ1-5, with a weak D call TRBD1 (6 bases). CDR3 length: 15 residues. The germline V gene has CDR1 DFQATT and CDR2 SNEGSKA (reference sequence). Trimming took off 3 bases at V and 9 bases at J, with 21 bases between the two ends. This CDR3 is CSASGTRGFERPQHF. The CDR3 nucleotides are TGCAGTGCTAGTGGGACAAGGGGGTTTGAGAGGCCCCAGCATTTT.

The V call is TRBV6-2 or TRBV6-3, the J call TRBJ1-2; D unclear. This CDR3 contains 14 residues. Per germline, CDR1 MNHEY and CDR2 SVGEGT. V lost 0 bases to trimming and J lost 8 bases, with 13 bases between them. The DNA for the CDR3 is TGTGCCAGCAGTTACTCGCCGCTTTCCGGGGGCTACACCTTC. It is translated as CASSYSPLSGGYTF.

This chain uses TRBV19 with TRBJ1-3; TRBD1 is a possible D gene (5 bases). Trimming stripped 5 bases from V and 1 base from J, with 12 bases between. The germline CDR1 and CDR2 sequences are LNHDA and SQIVND (reference sequence). The CDR3 contains 15 residues. This CDR3 reads CASSRQGESGNTIYF. CDR3 sequence (DNA): TGTGCCAGTAGTCGCCAGGGAGAATCTGGAAACACCATATATTTT.

The chain carries TRBV7-6 and TRBJ2-3; 10 positions match TRBD2. This CDR3 comprises 17 residues. Unmatched junction bases numbered 6, after V lost 1 base and J lost 2 bases. Germline V gene data show CDR1 as SGHVS and CDR2 as FNYEAQ. CDR3 loop: CASSLGLAGALTDTQYF. CDR3 bases: TGTGCCAGCAGCTTAGGGCTAGCGGGGGCCCTCACAGATACGCAGTATTTT.

In this sample, this clonotype turned up many times. The V call is TRBV20-1, the J call TRBJ2-1, with 9 bases identical to TRBD2. The CDR3 runs to 14 residues. Germline CDR1 is DFQATT and CDR2 is SNEGSKA (reference sequence). Trimming took 3 bases from V and 4 from J; bases not matched to a gene: 4. The chain's CDR3 is CSARGLAAYNEQFF. CDR3 coding DNA: TGCAGTGCTAGGGGACTAGCAGCTTACAATGAGCAGTTCTTC.

The rearrangement links TRBV20-1 to TRBJ1-1; D possibly corresponds to TRBD1 (6 bases). Germline assignment: CDR1 DFQATT and CDR2 SNEGSKA (reference sequence). This CDR3 region has 11 residues. V gave up 7 bases and J gave up 5 bases, with 11 bases separating them. CDR3 in amino acids: CSEGVGTEAFF. The CDR3, as DNA: TGCAGTGAGGGGGTCGGAACTGAAGCTTTCTTT.

Here the CDR3 reads CASSLSGQGYEKLFF. In DNA form, the CDR3 reads TGTGCCAGCAGTTTAAGTGGACAGGGCTATGAAAAACTGTTTTTT. This chain joins TRBV12-3 or TRBV12-4 and TRBJ1-4; 8 nucleotides align to TRBD1. The CDR3 has 15 residues. The V segment lost 2 bases and the J segment 6 bases; nucleotides outside the gene matches: 5.

The chain links TRBV5-6 to TRBJ2-5, with TRBD2 matching over 8 bases. The germline CDR1 and CDR2 sequences are SGHDT and YYEEEE. The CDR3 is made up of 15 amino acids. V lost 2 bases to trimming and J lost 4 bases; unmatched junction nucleotides: 7. CDR3 sequence: CASSFGLAAPETQYF. The DNA for the CDR3 is TGTGCCAGCAGCTTTGGACTAGCAGCCCCAGAGACCCAGTACTTC. Looking up the rest from reference TRBV5-6 and TRBJ2-5 gives the full variable domain: DAGVTQSPTHLIKTRGQQVTLRCSPKSGHDTVSWYQQALGQGPQFIFQYYEEEERQRGNFPDRFSGHQFPNYSSELNVNALLLGDSALYLCASSFGLAAPETQYFGPGTRLLVL.

The gene calls are TRBV5-6 and TRBJ2-5; D remains ambiguous. The ends were cut back, 7 bases at V and 5 bases at J, with 15 bases in the middle. Germline CDR1 SGHDT, CDR2 YYEEEE. The CDR3 is 13 residues long. The CDR3 is CASLRTAGETQYF. Written as DNA, the CDR3 is TGTGCCAGCCTACGAACGGCCGGCGAGACCCAGTACTTC. Complete variable domain (other parts from reference TRBV5-6 and TRBJ2-5): DAGVTQSPTHLIKTRGQQVTLRCSPKSGHDTVSWYQQALGQGPQFIFQYYEEEERQRGNFPDRFSGHQFPNYSSELNVNALLLGDSALYLCASLRTAGETQYFGPGTRLLVL.

This chain links TRBV7-8 with TRBJ1-1, with D perhaps matching TRBD1 (5 bases). The CDR3 is 16 residues long. Trimming stripped 5 bases from V and 1 base from J, with 17 bases between. Germline CDR1 is SGHVS and CDR2 is FQNEAQ. CDR3 in DNA: TGTGCCAGCAGCCCGGTTCAGGGCCCTGGGAACACTGAAGCTTTCTTT. Its translation: CASSPVQGPGNTEAFF.

This clonotype came up a few times. The chain joins TRBV28 to TRBJ1-2; a weak D match, TRBD1 (5 bases). Trimming stripped 1 base from V and 8 bases from J, with 20 bases between. The CDR3 covers 16 residues. CDR1 MDHEN and CDR2 SYDVKM come from the germline V gene. The CDR3 DNA reads as TGTGCCAGCAGTTTATTCGGGGGAACTTGGCCGGGGGGCTACACCTTC. It is translated as CASSLFGGTWPGGYTF.

In regard to this clonotype: The junction does not match germline at one end; this may be a read error. The J gene is TRBJ2-3, the V gene TRBV7-9; possibly TRBD2 for D (5 bases). Germline assignment: CDR1 SEHNR and CDR2 FQNEAQ (reference sequence). This CDR3 has 14 residues. The CDR3 bases are TGTGCCAGCAACTTAGTAGGAGGAACAGATACGCAGTATTTT. It yields the protein CASNLVGGTDTQYF. Variable domain in full (rest from reference TRBV7-9 and TRBJ2-3): DTGVSQNPRHKITKRGQNVTFRCDPISEHNRLYWYRQTLGQGPEFLTYFQNEAQLEKSRLLSDRFSAERPKGSFSTLEIQRTEQGDSAMYLCASNLVGGTDTQYFGPGTRLTVL.